This entry lists 10 T cell receptor beta chains sequenced from one sample in a study of human T cells and chemical hapten exposure. TCRdb analysed the RACE reads with MiXCR anew, one entry per CDR3 protein. The sample holds 30,000 to 40,000 distinct CDR3 sequences, about 13% seen once. Time point indicated: patch test 3, about 24 weeks after DPC sensitization. As for treatment: therapeutic diphenylcyclopropenone sensitization with weekly scalp DPC. Unfractionated whole blood was the source of the extracted total RNA. Source: whole blood, taken in connection with sensitization to the hapten diphenylcyclopropenone (DPC). These receptors were obtained from a woman in her thirties or forties with alopecia areata. Some clones in this sample may be carry-over from other donors' samples.

This clonotype was picked up a small number of times. This chain links TRBV2 with TRBJ2-7; D possibly corresponds to TRBD2 (5 bases). The germline V gene has CDR1 SNHLY and CDR2 FYNNEI. V was cut by 4 bases and J by 0 bases, with 13 bases left in between. The CDR3 consists of 15 residues. Here the CDR3 reads CASSGLASLSYEQYF. The DNA for the CDR3 is TGTGCCAGCAGTGGGCTAGCTTCCCTCTCCTACGAGCAGTACTTC.

This sequence joins TRBV28 and TRBJ1-5; TRBD1 agrees at 7 bases. After removal of 10 bases from V and 1 base from J, the junction contained 10 bases not matched to a gene. This CDR3 is 15 amino acids long. Germline CDR1 reads MDHEN; CDR2 reads SYDVKM. Here the CDR3 DNA reads TGTGCCACCCACAGGGGAGGTGGGAGCAATCAGCCCCAGCATTTT. Translation gives CATHRGGGSNQPQHF.

The chain recombines TRBV2 with TRBJ1-6; no definite D call. The CDR3 spans 15 residues. V gave up 5 bases and J gave up 3 bases, with 11 bases separating them. Per the germline V gene, CDR1 is SNHLY and CDR2 is FYNNEI. CDR3 amino acids: CASSLAGIYNSPLHF. The CDR3 DNA follows: TGTGCCAGCAGTCTGGCAGGAATCTATAATTCACCCCTCCACTTT.

The chain recombines TRBV27 with TRBJ1-5; D unresolved. The V gene's germline CDR1 is MNHEY and CDR2 SMNVEV (reference sequence). V lost 5 bases to trimming and J lost 11 bases, with 22 bases between them. The CDR3 extends over 15 amino acids. The CDR3 nucleotides read TGTGCCAGCAGTGACTCTTCTGGGTCCATCACGGCCCAGCATTTT. Translation: CASSDSSGSITAQHF.

This clonotype was seen a handful of times. The chain uses TRBV7-8 and TRBJ2-1, with D unclear. Germline V lookup: CDR1 SGHVS, CDR2 FQNEAQ. The CDR3 totals 13 residues. V gave up 2 bases and J gave up 4 bases, with 6 bases separating them. The CDR3 DNA reads as TGTGCCAGCAGCTTAACGGTGTACAATGAGCAGTTCTTC. It translates to CASSLTVYNEQFF.

The table lists this clonotype with many counts. The CDR3: CASRVTGLRNSPLHF. In DNA form, the CDR3 reads TGTGCCAGCAGAGTCACAGGGCTTAGAAATTCACCCCTCCACTTT. The genes are TRBV28 and TRBJ1-6; possibly TRBD1 for D (6 bases). Germline loops: CDR1 MDHEN, CDR2 SYDVKM. The CDR3 runs 15 residues. V lost 6 bases and J lost 7, with 16 bases in between.

This clonotype came up a few times. J is TRBJ1-4 and V is TRBV6-6; D gene uncertain. V was clipped by 7 bases and J by 10 bases, with 16 bases between them. Germline lookup yields CDR1 MNHNY and CDR2 SVGAGI (reference sequence). The CDR3 spans 13 residues. CDR3 bases: TGTGCCAGCAACCTAGAAGACCGGGGAAAACTGTTTTTT. Translating gives CASNLEDRGKLFF.

The chain is built from TRBV15 and TRBJ1-6, with 9 bases matching TRBD1. The CDR3 is made up of 15 amino acids. V trimming: 5 bases; J trimming: 6 bases; junction bases outside the gene matches: 5. Germline values: CDR1 LNHNV, CDR2 YYDKDF (reference sequence). CDR3 nucleotides: TGTGCCACCAGCCCCCGGACAGGGGTTAATTCACCCCTCCACTTT. Encoded protein: CATSPRTGVNSPLHF.

This clonotype occurred a few times. The chain is built from TRBV27 and TRBJ1-3; D call uncertain. Germline loops: CDR1 MNHEY, CDR2 SMNVEV (reference sequence). This CDR3 has 13 amino acids. The V end was cut by 6 bases, the J end by 0 bases, with 6 bases between. As DNA, the CDR3 is TGTGCCAGCAGGAAGAGCTCTGGAAACACCATATATTTT. Protein product: CASRKSSGNTIYF.

The rearrangement uses TRBV28 and TRBJ1-5; D perhaps matches TRBD1 (6 bases). The CDR3 has 15 residues. Germline-derived CDR1 and CDR2 are MDHEN and SYDVKM. The V end was cut by 7 bases, the J end by 1 base, with 14 bases between. Here the CDR3 DNA reads TGTGCCAGCACCCAAGGGGGAAGGAGCAATCAGCCCCAGCATTTT. This encodes CASTQGGRSNQPQHF.